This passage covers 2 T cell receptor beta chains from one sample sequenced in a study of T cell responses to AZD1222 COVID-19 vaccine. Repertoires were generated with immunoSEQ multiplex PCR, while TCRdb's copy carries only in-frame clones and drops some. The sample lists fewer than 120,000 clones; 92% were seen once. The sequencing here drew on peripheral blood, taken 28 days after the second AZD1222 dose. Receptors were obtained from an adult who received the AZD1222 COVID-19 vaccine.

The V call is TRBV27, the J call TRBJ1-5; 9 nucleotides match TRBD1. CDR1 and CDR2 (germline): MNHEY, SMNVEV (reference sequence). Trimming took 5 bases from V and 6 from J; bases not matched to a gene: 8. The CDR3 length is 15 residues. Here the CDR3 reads CASSAQGARGQPQHF. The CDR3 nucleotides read TGTGCCAGCAGTGCACAGGGGGCGCGGGGTCAGCCCCAGCATTTT.

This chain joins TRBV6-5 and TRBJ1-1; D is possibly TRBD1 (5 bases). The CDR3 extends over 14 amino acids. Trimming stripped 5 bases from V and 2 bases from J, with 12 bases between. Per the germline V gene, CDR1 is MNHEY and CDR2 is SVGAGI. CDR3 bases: TGTGCCAGCAGTATTCCCGGGGCCAACACTGAAGCTTTCTTT. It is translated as CASSIPGANTEAFF.